Listed here are 28 T cell receptor beta chains from one sample, sequenced in a study of neurological immune-mediated disorders. From the 5' RACE reads, TCRdb called clonotypes with MiXCR, one entry per CDR3 protein. The repertoire holds about 66,000 distinct CDR3 sequences, with around 5.5% as singletons. Sequencing input: PBMCs. Receptor source: a woman aged 25-40 years with multiple sclerosis.

This clonotype came up many times. The chain carries TRBV20-1 and TRBJ2-2; a weak D match, TRBD2 (5 bases). CDR3 length: 14 amino acids. Deletions cut 2 bases from V and 5 bases from J, with 12 bases between. The germline V gene has CDR1 DFQATT and CDR2 SNEGSKA (reference sequence). The CDR3 sequence: CSARLTGRTGELFF. The CDR3 coding sequence is TGCAGTGCTAGACTGACGGGAAGGACCGGGGAGCTGTTTTTT.

The table lists this clonotype with many counts. The rearrangement uses TRBV7-9 and TRBJ1-2, with 9 nucleotides matching TRBD1. Germline V lookup: CDR1 SEHNR, CDR2 FQNEAQ (reference sequence). With 2 bases clipped from V and 6 bases from J, the junction kept 7 bases outside the gene matches. This CDR3 is built from 15 residues. CDR3 DNA: TGTGCCAGCAGCTTAAACACAGGGGGCGCGAATGGCTACACCTTC. Translated: CASSLNTGGANGYTF.

This clonotype came up many times. J is TRBJ1-2 and V is TRBV7-9; 8 bases line up with TRBD1. Unmatched junction bases numbered 7, after V lost 2 bases and J lost 8 bases. The CDR3 is 14 residues long. Germline V lookup: CDR1 SEHNR, CDR2 FQNEAQ (reference sequence). CDR3 nucleotides: TGTGCCAGCAGCTTACTACGGACAGGGAGCGGCTACACCTTC. Residues: CASSLLRTGSGYTF.

This clonotype was recorded at least ten times. The CDR3 region has the DNA TGTGCCACCAGTGACACAGGGACAGGCCGGGACGGGGAGCTGTTTTTT. It is translated as CATSDTGTGRDGELFF. V and J are TRBV24-1 and TRBJ2-2; 8 bases match TRBD1. The CDR3 has 16 amino acids. Germline loops: CDR1 KGHDR, CDR2 SFDVKD. Unmatched junction bases numbered 10, after V lost 4 bases and J lost 7 bases.

Comments on this clonotype: A much bigger clone sits one base away, suggesting this may be a read error. The chain couples TRBV5-1 to TRBJ1-1, with D possibly matching TRBD1 (6 bases). The germline V gene has CDR1 SGHRS and CDR2 YFSETQ. The CDR3 has 16 amino acids. CDR3 residues: CDSSIDLDRLNTEAFF. Written as DNA, the CDR3 is TGCGACAGCAGCATAGACCTTGACAGGCTGAACACTGAAGCTTTCTTT. Based on the CDR3 plus reference TRBV5-1 and TRBJ1-1, the full variable domain is KAGVTQTPRYLIKTRGQQVTLSCSPISGHRSVSWYQQTPGQGLQFLFEYFSETQRNKGNFPGRFSGRQFSNSRSEMNVSTLELGDSALYLCDSSIDLDRLNTEAFFGQGTRLTVV.

This clonotype was seen at least ten times. This chain uses TRBV20-1 with TRBJ2-5; 10 bases fit TRBD1. The CDR3 runs to 13 residues. The trim removed 3 bases at V and 2 bases at J, leaving 0 bases unmatched. CDR1 is DFQATT, CDR2 SNEGSKA, per germline (reference sequence). The CDR3 DNA is TGCAGTGCTAGGGACAGGGGGCAAGAGACCCAGTACTTC. Translated, it gives CSARDRGQETQYF.

This clonotype was seen repeatedly, ten times or more. The chain joins TRBV6-5 to TRBJ1-1; weak D call: TRBD1 (6 bases). Germline V gives CDR1 MNHEY, CDR2 SVGAGI. V was clipped by 0 bases and J by 0 bases, with 14 bases between them. CDR3 length: 17 amino acids. This CDR3 reads CASSYSIRQGMNTEAFF. The CDR3 bases are TGTGCCAGCAGTTACTCGATCCGGCAGGGGATGAACACTGAAGCTTTCTTT.

Concerning this clonotype: A read error may account for a junction end that differs from germline. This rearrangement joins TRBV5-1 to TRBJ2-5; D is undetermined. The CDR3 has 15 residues. CDR1 SGHRS and CDR2 YFSETQ come from the germline V gene. The CDR3, as DNA: TGCACCAGCAGCTTGCGTCAGCCAAACCAAGAGACCCAGTACTTC. It translates to CTSSLRQPNQETQYF.

This clonotype showed up many times. The chain joins TRBV15 to TRBJ1-6; D not certain. In germline, CDR1 is LNHNV, CDR2 YYDKDF (reference sequence). This CDR3 contains 14 residues. With 2 bases removed from V and 7 bases from J, the gap between germline ends came to 9 bases. The CDR3 DNA follows: TGTGCCACCAGCAGAAACCGGGAAAATTCACCCCTCCACTTT. As protein: CATSRNRENSPLHF.

Ten or more counts support this clonotype. The J gene is TRBJ1-2, the V gene TRBV3-1; no clear D gene. CDR1 LGHDT and CDR2 YNNKEL come from the germline V gene (reference sequence). The V end lost 0 bases, the J end lost 6 bases, and 14 bases lay between the germline ends. The CDR3 length is 15 residues. The CDR3 spells CASSQEEERGHGYTF. The DNA for the CDR3 is TGTGCCAGCAGCCAAGAAGAGGAGAGAGGGCATGGCTACACCTTC.

This clonotype was recorded many times. The rearrangement joins TRBV5-1 to TRBJ2-7; D may be TRBD2 (6 bases). V was pared by 3 bases and J by 5 bases, with 12 bases between. CDR1 and CDR2 (germline): SGHRS, YFSETQ. This CDR3 region has 13 residues. The CDR3 DNA follows: TGCGCCAGCAGCTCCGGAGGGCGGGACGAGCAGTACTTC. Its protein product is CASSSGGRDEQYF.

This clonotype was seen ten or more times. The J gene is TRBJ2-7, the V gene TRBV11-2; D is undetermined. The V gene's germline CDR1 is SGHAT and CDR2 FQNNGV. The CDR3 consists of 13 residues. Trimming took 0 bases from V and 4 from J, leaving 7 bases between them. The CDR3 is CASSLEVEYEQYF. The CDR3 bases are TGTGCCAGCAGCTTAGAGGTCGAGTACGAGCAGTACTTC.

V is TRBV28 and J is TRBJ2-1; no definite D call. This CDR3 has 13 amino acids. Germline CDR1 reads MDHEN; CDR2 reads SYDVKM. Trimming pared 2 bases from V and 2 bases from J, leaving 4 bases between. CDR3 loop: CASSLLAYNEQFF. DNA of the CDR3: TGTGCCAGCAGTTTACTGGCCTACAATGAGCAGTTCTTC.

This clonotype was detected many times. The chain uses TRBV3-1 and TRBJ2-1, with 9 positions matching TRBD2. Trimming took 3 bases from V and 2 from J; bases not matched to a gene: 5. CDR1 is LGHDT and CDR2 is YNNKEL in the germline V gene (reference sequence). CDR3 length: 16 residues. CDR3 sequence reads: CASSQVAGVAYNEQFF. CDR3 nucleotide sequence: TGTGCCAGCAGCCAGGTAGCGGGGGTCGCCTACAATGAGCAGTTCTTC.

This clonotype was counted many times. The chain carries TRBV28 and TRBJ2-1, with 7 bases lining up with TRBD1. V lost 3 bases to trimming and J lost 12 bases; unmatched junction nucleotides: 8. Germline CDR1 is MDHEN and CDR2 is SYDVKM. CDR3 size: 13 residues. The DNA of the CDR3 is TGTGCCAGCAGTTTTCTGAGGGGGCAAGGGCAGTTCTTC. The encoded protein is CASSFLRGQGQFF.

This clonotype was observed many times. V and J are TRBV20-1 and TRBJ2-7; D is possibly TRBD2 (5 bases). CDR1 is DFQATT and CDR2 is SNEGSKA in the germline V gene (reference sequence). V was shortened by 3 bases and J by 6 bases, with 12 bases between the two germline ends. CDR3 size: 12 residues. CDR3 bases: TGCAGTGCTAGGCTGCTAGCTAGCGAGCAGTACTTC. As protein: CSARLLASEQYF.

This clonotype has at least ten counts. A read error is possible here, since a much larger clone lies one base away. CDR3 loop: CSARDIESSPLHF. The CDR3 DNA follows: TGCAGTGCTAGAGATATAGAGAGTTCACCCCTCCACTTT. The V call is TRBV20-1, the J call TRBJ1-6; D is unresolved. The CDR3 spans 13 residues. Trimming left V 0 bases short and J 9 bases short, with 9 bases between. Germline V gene lookup returns CDR1 DFQATT and CDR2 SNEGSKA (reference sequence).

In this sample, this clonotype turned up a few times. The rearrangement links TRBV7-9 to TRBJ2-7; D is possibly TRBD1 (6 bases). CDR3 size: 19 residues. CDR1 and CDR2 (germline): SEHNR, FQNEAQ (reference sequence). Trimming removed 5 bases from V and 2 bases from J, with 28 bases in between. CDR3 sequence reads: CASSPPEKIQGWQPYEQYF. DNA for the CDR3: TGTGCCAGCAGCCCGCCGGAAAAGATACAGGGTTGGCAGCCCTACGAGCAGTACTTC.

At least ten counts were recorded for this clonotype. This chain joins TRBV5-1 and TRBJ1-1; D is undetermined. The length of the CDR3 is 14 residues. Trimming stripped 0 bases from V and 3 bases from J, with 9 bases between. Germline V gives CDR1 SGHRS, CDR2 YFSETQ. Written as DNA, the CDR3 is TGCGCCAGCAGCTTGGCCGGGGTTGACACTGAAGCTTTCTTT. Translation: CASSLAGVDTEAFF.

This clonotype was recorded many times. Its ends do not fully match the called genes, so a read error is possible. CDR3 sequence reads: CAISRDSNQPQNF. As DNA, the CDR3 is TGTGCCATCAGCAGGGACAGCAATCAGCCCCAGAATTTT. The rearrangement uses TRBV10-3 and TRBJ1-5; TRBD1 matches at 7 bases. Looked up from germline, CDR1 is ENHRY and CDR2 is SYGVKD. CDR3 length: 13 residues.

This clonotype was observed at least ten times. The junction does not match germline at one end; this may be a read error. CDR3 loop: CASRTGGLDF. In DNA form, the CDR3 reads TGTGCCAGCAGAACGGGGGGGCTGGACTTC. The chain recombines TRBV27 with TRBJ2-7; the match to TRBD2 covers 8 bases. Germline V gene data show CDR1 as MNHEY and CDR2 as SMNVEV (reference sequence). This CDR3 is built from 10 residues.

This clonotype was seen ten or more times. This sequence joins TRBV30 and TRBJ2-5; TRBD1 is a possible D gene (6 bases). CDR1 is GTSNPN, CDR2 SVGIG, per germline (reference sequence). The CDR3 has 14 amino acids. Trimming removed 0 bases at V and 4 bases at J, with 12 bases between. The CDR3 loop reads CAWSVSGAGETQYF. CDR3 nucleotide sequence: TGTGCCTGGAGTGTCTCAGGGGCAGGAGAGACCCAGTACTTC.

This clonotype occurred many times. The chain links TRBV20-1 to TRBJ1-2, with a weak D call TRBD1 (5 bases). CDR1 is DFQATT and CDR2 is SNEGSKA in the germline V gene (reference sequence). V dropped 0 bases and J dropped 2 bases, with 7 bases sitting between them. The CDR3 extends over 13 amino acids. CDR3 amino acids: CSARDRANYGYTF. CDR3 DNA sequence: TGCAGTGCTAGAGACAGGGCCAACTATGGCTACACCTTC.

The chain recombines TRBV10-1 with TRBJ1-1; D gene uncertain. The CDR3 length is 15 residues. Trimming removed 0 bases from V and 3 bases from J, with 11 bases in between. Germline V gives CDR1 WNHNN, CDR2 SYGVQD (reference sequence). The CDR3 spells CASSESLGGDTEAFF. The CDR3 bases are TGCGCCAGCAGTGAGTCCCTAGGCGGAGACACTGAAGCTTTCTTT.

In this sample, this clonotype turned up many times. The chain joins TRBV4-2 to TRBJ2-3; D gene unclear. The CDR3 has 14 amino acids. The V gene lost 0 bases and the J gene lost 8 bases, with 12 bases spanning the gap. Germline lookup yields CDR1 LGHNA and CDR2 YNFKEQ. CDR3 nucleotides: TGTGCCAGCAGCCAAGATAAGGGCCGTCCTACGCAGTATTTT. Encoded protein: CASSQDKGRPTQYF.

This clonotype was counted ten times or more. The genes are TRBV5-1 and TRBJ2-7; D possibly corresponds to TRBD1 (6 bases). The CDR3 covers 17 residues. The germline gives CDR1 SGHRS, CDR2 YFSETQ. The ends were cut back, 0 bases at V and 4 bases at J, with 20 bases in the middle. The CDR3 DNA follows: TGCGCCAGCAGCTTGGCCCAACAGGGCAACTACTTGTACGAGCAGTACTTC. It specifies CASSLAQQGNYLYEQYF.

There are many counts of this clonotype. The J gene is TRBJ2-7, the V gene TRBV5-5; the D call may be TRBD1 or TRBD2 (6 bases each). In germline, CDR1 is SGHKS, CDR2 YYEKEE (reference sequence). V was clipped by 4 bases and J by 3 bases, with 20 bases between them. This CDR3 has 16 residues. The CDR3 reads CASSSTGGGSLYEQYF. CDR3 nucleotide sequence: TGTGCCAGCAGCAGTACCGGGGGCGGATCTCTCTACGAGCAGTACTTC. Full variable domain (missing parts from reference TRBV5-5 and TRBJ2-7): DAGVTQSPTHLIKTRGQQVTLRCSPISGHKSVSWYQQVLGQGPQFIFQYYEKEERGRGNFPDRFSARQFPNYSSELNVNALLLGDSALYLCASSSTGGGSLYEQYFGPGTRLTVT.

This clonotype was recorded a few times. The chain carries TRBV5-1 and TRBJ2-7; either TRBD1 or TRBD2 may fit D (6 bases each). Trimming cost V 6 bases and J 5 bases, with 18 bases left between them. The CDR3 covers 14 residues. Germline V gene lookup returns CDR1 SGHRS and CDR2 YFSETQ. CDR3 sequence reads: CASTSRGGGDEQYF. The CDR3 coding sequence is TGCGCCAGCACCTCCCGAGGGGGAGGAGACGAGCAGTACTTC.